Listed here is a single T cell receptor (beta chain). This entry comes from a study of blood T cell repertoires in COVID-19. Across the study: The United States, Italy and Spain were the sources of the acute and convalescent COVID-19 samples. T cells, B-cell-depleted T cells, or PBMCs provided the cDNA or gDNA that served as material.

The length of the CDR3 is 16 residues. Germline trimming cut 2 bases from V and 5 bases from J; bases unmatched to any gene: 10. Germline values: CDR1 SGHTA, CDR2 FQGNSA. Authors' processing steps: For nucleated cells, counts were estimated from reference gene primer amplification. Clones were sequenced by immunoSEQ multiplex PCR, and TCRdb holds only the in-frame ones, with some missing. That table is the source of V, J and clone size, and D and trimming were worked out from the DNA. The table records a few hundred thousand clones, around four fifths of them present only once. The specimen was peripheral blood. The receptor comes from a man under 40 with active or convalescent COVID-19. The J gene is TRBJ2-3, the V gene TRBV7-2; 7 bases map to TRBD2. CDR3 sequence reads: CASSLLWGEGQDTQYF. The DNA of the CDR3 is TGTGCCAGCAGCTTACTTTGGGGGGAGGGTCAAGATACGCAGTATTTT.